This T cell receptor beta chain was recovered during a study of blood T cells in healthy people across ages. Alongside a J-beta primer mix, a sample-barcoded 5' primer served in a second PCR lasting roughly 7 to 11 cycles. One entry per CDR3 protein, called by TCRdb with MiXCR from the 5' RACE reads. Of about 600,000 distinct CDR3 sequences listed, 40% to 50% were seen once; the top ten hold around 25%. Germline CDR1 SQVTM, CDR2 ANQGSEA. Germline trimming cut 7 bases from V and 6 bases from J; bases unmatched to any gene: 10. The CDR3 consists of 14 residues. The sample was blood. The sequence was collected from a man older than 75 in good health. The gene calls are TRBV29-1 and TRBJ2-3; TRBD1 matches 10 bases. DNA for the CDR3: TGCAGCGGTCTGAGGACAGGGGGAGTCGATACGCAGTATTTT. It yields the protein CSGLRTGGVDTQYF.